The clone carrying this TCR beta chain was observed a single time. The antigen is undetermined. The second PCR ran about 6 to 11 cycles with a sample-barcoded 5' primer and J-beta primers. MiXCR, applied by TCRdb to the 5' RACE reads, yields one record per CDR3 protein. The repertoire holds some 1.1 million distinct CDR3 sequences, roughly two fifths seen once, with under 15% in the top ten. These data originate in a study of blood T cells in healthy people across ages. Study observations and caveats: With age, beta diversity per million T cells declined roughly linearly, significantly by about 37. In the absence of known donor CMV status, changes in expanded clonotypes were possibly confounded.

Sequencing input: blood. The clonotype was recovered from a man aged 18 to 30 in good health.

The CDR3 spells CASSGTGDWQPQHF. The CDR3 DNA is TGTGCCAGCAGCGGGACAGGGGATTGGCAGCCCCAGCATTTT. The rearrangement joins TRBV12-3 or TRBV12-4 to TRBJ1-5; 10 bases line up with TRBD1. The CDR3 is 14 amino acids. The trim removed 6 bases at V and 7 bases at J, leaving 6 bases unmatched.